The 15 T cell receptor beta chains in this list originate from one sample, sequenced in a study of T and B cells in COVID-19 patients. Blood genomic DNA input for TRB amplification was about 240-550 ng. Multiplex PCR with BIOMED2 TRB-A/B primer pools amplified TRB rearrangements. TCRdb itself ran the multiplex PCR reads through MiXCR, one entry per CDR3 protein. Of 18,000 or so distinct CDR3 sequences in the sample, 36% were seen once. Sample: blood. These receptor sequences come from a human donor with active COVID-19.

This clonotype has just a few counts. The V and J genes are TRBV15 and TRBJ2-1; 9 bases line up with TRBD2. After removal of 0 bases from V and 2 bases from J, the junction contained 8 bases not matched to a gene. Germline CDR1 is LNHNV and CDR2 is YYDKDF (reference sequence). This CDR3 is 18 amino acids long. CDR3 sequence: CATSRDSGGFLPYNEQFF. The CDR3 DNA sequence: TGTGCCACCAGCAGAGATAGCGGGGGCTTTCTCCCCTACAATGAGCAGTTCTTC.

This clonotype has only a few counts. The chain joins TRBV19 to TRBJ2-3; D gene ambiguous. Germline assignment: CDR1 LNHDA and CDR2 SQIVND (reference sequence). The CDR3 has 15 residues. Deletions cut 1 base from V and 3 bases from J, with 11 bases between. The CDR3 spells CASSIGARITDTQYF. In DNA, the CDR3 is TGTGCCAGTAGTATAGGGGCCCGAATAACAGATACGCAGTATTTT.

Notes on this clonotype: One end of the junction does not line up with germline, which may come from a read error. This chain's CDR3 is CAISLSTDSPLHF. The DNA of the CDR3 is TGTGCCATCAGTTTATCCACGGACTCACCCCTCCACTTT. This rearrangement joins TRBV27 to TRBJ1-6; D gene unclear. Germline V gives CDR1 MNHEY, CDR2 SMNVEV (reference sequence). The CDR3 spans 13 residues.

The V call is TRBV4-3, the J call TRBJ2-5; D possibly corresponds to TRBD1 (5 bases). Per the germline V gene, CDR1 is LGHNA and CDR2 is YSLEER. This CDR3 contains 16 residues. V lost 0 bases to trimming and J lost 5 bases, with 16 bases between them. CDR3 coding DNA: TGCGCCAGCAGCCAAGAGGCGTACGGCCCAGGGGAGACCCAGTACTTC. Its protein is CASSQEAYGPGETQYF.

The genes are TRBV5-4 and TRBJ2-3, with unresolved D. V was pared by 0 bases and J by 2 bases, with 4 bases between. CDR1 is SGHNT and CDR2 is YYREEE in the germline V gene (reference sequence). This CDR3 is built from 13 residues. CDR3 loop: CASSLVSTDTQYF. For the CDR3, the DNA is TGTGCCAGCAGCTTGGTGTCCACAGATACGCAGTATTTT.

This clonotype was picked up a small number of times. This may be a read error, as it is one base from a much larger clone. The chain has TRBV13 and TRBJ2-5; TRBD1 agrees at 9 bases. Trimming cost V 5 bases and J 7 bases; bases outside gene matches: 11. The CDR3 has 15 amino acids. Looked up from germline, CDR1 is PRHDT and CDR2 is FYEKMQ (reference sequence). The CDR3 loop reads CASSPNRDRVVTQYF. CDR3 DNA sequence: TGTGCCAGCAGCCCAAACCGGGACAGGGTAGTGACCCAGTACTTC.

This clonotype is deemed medium-sized. This chain connects TRBV19 to TRBJ1-2; D is possibly TRBD1 (6 bases). With 7 bases removed from V and 4 bases from J, the gap between germline ends came to 13 bases. Germline values: CDR1 LNHDA, CDR2 SQIVND (reference sequence). CDR3 size: 13 residues. The CDR3 DNA follows: TGTGCCAGTACGGGCCAGGGGATCTATGGCTACACCTTC. This encodes CASTGQGIYGYTF.

The rearrangement links TRBV6-1 to TRBJ2-5; D is undetermined. The germline V and J ends were trimmed by 1 base and 2 bases, with 11 bases remaining between them. Germline-derived CDR1 and CDR2 are MNHNS and SASEGT. CDR3 size: 15 residues. CDR3 nucleotide sequence: TGTGCCAGCAGTGAAGGTAGTCAGCCTCAAGAGACCCAGTACTTC. The encoded protein is CASSEGSQPQETQYF.

In nucleotides, the CDR3 is TGCGCCAGCAGCTTACGGGGGGCAGGGACCTACAATGAGCAGTTCTTC. Encoded protein: CASSLRGAGTYNEQFF. The chain has TRBV5-1 and TRBJ2-1; TRBD2 might be the D (7 bases). V dropped 2 bases and J dropped 2 bases, with 14 bases sitting between them. Germline CDR1 is SGHRS and CDR2 is YFSETQ. This CDR3 is built from 16 residues.

This chain connects TRBV5-4 to TRBJ2-1, with TRBD2 identical over 9 bases. Per the germline V gene, CDR1 is SGHNT and CDR2 is YYREEE (reference sequence). The CDR3 extends over 14 amino acids. The ends lost 4 bases at V and 9 bases at J; junction bases unmatched: 8. CDR3 coding DNA: TGTGCCAGCAGCCAGGCTAGCGGGGCGCCTGAGCAGTTCTTC. Translated, it gives CASSQASGAPEQFF.

The V gene is TRBV6-4, the J gene TRBJ2-3; D is possibly TRBD2 (5 bases). Trimming removed 2 bases at V and 1 base at J, with 7 bases between. The germline CDR1 and CDR2 sequences are MRHNA and SNTAGT. CDR3 size: 14 residues. Here the CDR3 DNA reads TGTGCCAGCAGTGACGGTAGCGGCACAGATACGCAGTATTTT. Translation: CASSDGSGTDTQYF.

This clonotype occurred a few times. The genes are TRBV18 and TRBJ2-3, with a tentative D call TRBD1 (6 bases). V was pared by 6 bases and J by 6 bases, with 16 bases between. This CDR3 is built from 14 residues. Germline V gives CDR1 KGHSH, CDR2 LQKENI. The CDR3 nucleotides are TGTGCCAGCTCTCCGACAGGAGCAGGGGATACGCAGTATTTT. Translating it yields CASSPTGAGDTQYF. Full variable domain (missing parts from reference TRBV18 and TRBJ2-3): NAGVMQNPRHLVRRRGQEARLRCSPMKGHSHVYWYRQLPEEGLKFMVYLQKENIIDESGMPKERFSAEFPKEGPSILRIQQVVRGDSAAYFCASSPTGAGDTQYFGPGTRLTVL.

This clonotype rates as medium-sized. V and J are TRBV15 and TRBJ2-1, with a weak D call TRBD2 (6 bases). Germline values: CDR1 LNHNV, CDR2 YYDKDF (reference sequence). This CDR3 contains 13 residues. V lost 3 bases to trimming and J lost 5 bases, with 8 bases between them. CDR3 bases: TGTGCCACCAGCAGCGGAGGGAACAATGAGCAGTTCTTC. Translated: CATSSGGNNEQFF.

The chain couples TRBV6-1 to TRBJ2-3; TRBD2 is a possible D gene (5 bases). The CDR3 is 13 residues long. The germline V and J ends were trimmed by 5 bases and 8 bases, with 14 bases remaining between them. Germline CDR1 MNHNS, CDR2 SASEGT. The CDR3 nucleotides are TGTGCCAGCAGTCCCTTAGGCGGAGGTACGCAGTATTTT. Protein: CASSPLGGGTQYF.

This clonotype was detected only a few times. V and J are TRBV11-1 and TRBJ2-1, with 7 nucleotides matching TRBD1. Germline V gene data show CDR1 as SGHAT and CDR2 as FQDESV (reference sequence). CDR3 length: 15 residues. V was clipped by 5 bases and J by 5 bases; unmatched bases: 9. The CDR3 is CASSLNLDRDNEQFF. CDR3 DNA: TGTGCCAGCAGCCTAAACCTTGACAGGGACAATGAGCAGTTCTTC.